This T cell receptor (beta chain) was found in a study of blood T cell repertoires in COVID-19. CDR3 length: 15 amino acids. Germline CDR1 SGDLS, CDR2 YYNGEE. V lost 0 bases to trimming and J lost 4 bases, with 13 bases between them. Authors' methods: Estimation of nucleated cell counts relied on the amplification of reference gene primers. Assay used: immunoSEQ multiplex PCR; TCRdb lists only in-frame clones, some missing. The D gene and trimming were derived from the DNA, and the V and J assignments and clone size from that table. The sample has hundreds of thousands of clones, 70% to 90% seen once; the top ten hold 10% to 15%.

The TCR comes from a woman in her 70s with COVID-19, enrolled during active disease. The chain employs TRBV9 and TRBJ1-1, with a weak D call TRBD1 (6 bases). Sequencing was performed on peripheral blood. The CDR3 region is CASSVDLGAATEAFF. Here the CDR3 DNA reads TGTGCCAGCAGCGTAGATTTGGGGGCAGCCACTGAAGCTTTCTTT.